Sequencing of this T cell receptor beta chain was carried out in a study of PD-1 blockade in classical Hodgkin lymphoma. The assay was immunoSEQ multiplex PCR, and TCRdb's table has in-frame clones only and misses some. The table includes 45,000 to 65,000 clones, about two thirds detected once. The patients all showed relapse after autologous stem cell transplantation, while their brentuximab vedotin exposure varied. Broader study findings: Patients were excluded if nivolumab began under 1 year after ASCT (the autologous transplant).

A note on this clone: Its cognate antigen is unknown.

The CDR3 consists of 15 residues. CDR1 is SEHNR and CDR2 is FQNEAQ in the germline V gene (reference sequence). V lost 1 base to trimming and J lost 0 bases, with 9 bases between them. The specimen was peripheral blood mononuclear cells (PBMCs), collected before the second cycle of nivolumab. The genes are TRBV7-9 and TRBJ1-2; D possibly corresponds to TRBD1 (5 bases). This clonotype was obtained from a human donor with classical Hodgkin lymphoma. The CDR3 protein is CASSLGGGANYGYTF. The CDR3 bases are TGTGCCAGCAGCTTAGGAGGAGGGGCTAACTATGGCTACACCTTC.